This TCR beta chain derives from a study of blood T cell repertoires in COVID-19. Looking at the study overall: The United States, Italy and Spain were the sources of the acute and convalescent COVID-19 samples.

As processed by the authors: By means of reference gene primer amplification, nucleated cell counts were estimated. Here immunoSEQ multiplex PCR was the method, and the copy in TCRdb shows in-frame clones only, minus some. V and J calls and clone size are copied from that table; D and trimming were computed from the DNA. The sample lists about 150,000 clones, around 88% occurring once. The germline gives CDR1 MDHEN, CDR2 SYDVKM. The CDR3 totals 12 residues. Trimming cost V 9 bases and J 0 bases, with 6 bases left between them. Sequenced input: peripheral blood. The chain employs TRBV28 and TRBJ1-5; no reliable D call. The sequence was obtained from a man between 60 and 75 years old with active or convalescent COVID-19. CDR3 coding DNA: TGTGCCAGTACAGATAGCAATCAGCCCCAGCATTTT. Protein product: CASTDSNQPQHF.